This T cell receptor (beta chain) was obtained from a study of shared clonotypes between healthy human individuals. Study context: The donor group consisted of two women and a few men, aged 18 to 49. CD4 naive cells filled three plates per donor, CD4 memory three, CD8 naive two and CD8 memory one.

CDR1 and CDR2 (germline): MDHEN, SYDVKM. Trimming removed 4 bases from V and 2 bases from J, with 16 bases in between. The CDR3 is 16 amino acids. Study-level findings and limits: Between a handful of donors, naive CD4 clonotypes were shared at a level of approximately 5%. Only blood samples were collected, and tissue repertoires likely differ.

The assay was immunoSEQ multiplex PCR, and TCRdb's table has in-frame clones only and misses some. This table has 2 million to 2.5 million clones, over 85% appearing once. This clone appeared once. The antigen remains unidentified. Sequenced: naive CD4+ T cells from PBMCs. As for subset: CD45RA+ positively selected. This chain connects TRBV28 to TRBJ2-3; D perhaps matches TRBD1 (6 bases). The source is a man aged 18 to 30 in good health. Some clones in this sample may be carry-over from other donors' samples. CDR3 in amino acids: CASSSIGTGFTDTQYF. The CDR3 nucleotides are TGTGCCAGCAGTTCGATCGGTACAGGGTTCACAGATACGCAGTATTTT.